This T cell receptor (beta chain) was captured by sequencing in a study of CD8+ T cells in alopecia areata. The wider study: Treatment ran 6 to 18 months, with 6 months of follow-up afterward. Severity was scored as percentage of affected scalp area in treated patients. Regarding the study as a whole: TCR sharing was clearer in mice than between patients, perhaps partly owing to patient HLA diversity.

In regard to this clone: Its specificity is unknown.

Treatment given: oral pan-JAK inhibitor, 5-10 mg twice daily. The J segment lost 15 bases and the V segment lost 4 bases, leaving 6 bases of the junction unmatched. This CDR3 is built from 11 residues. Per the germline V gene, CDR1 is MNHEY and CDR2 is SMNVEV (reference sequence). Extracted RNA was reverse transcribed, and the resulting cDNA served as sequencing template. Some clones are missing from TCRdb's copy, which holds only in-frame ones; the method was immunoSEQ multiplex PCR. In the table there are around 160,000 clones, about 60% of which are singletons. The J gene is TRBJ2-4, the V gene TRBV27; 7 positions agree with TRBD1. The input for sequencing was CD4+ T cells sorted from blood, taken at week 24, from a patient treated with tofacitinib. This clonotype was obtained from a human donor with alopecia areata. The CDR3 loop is CASSSETGMYF. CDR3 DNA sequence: TGTGCCAGCAGTTCGGAGACAGGGATGTACTTC.